The following is a TCR beta chain sequence with its context. Its antigen is unidentified. These data come from a study of T-cell reconstitution after alpha-beta-depleted transplantation in children. General study findings and limits: The authors attributed T-cell counts and diversity one year after transplant mostly to newly produced T cells. Some patients' high day-60 TCRbeta diversity was attributed to recipient cells surviving conditioning. Reportedly, alpha-beta T cells present about two months post-transplant originated from several hundred expanded clones of graft origin.

The library targeted TCRbeta and was prepared with unique molecular identifiers. Each CDR3 protein gets one entry after TCRdb re-called the PCR reads with MiXCR. The data hold fewer than 1 million distinct CDR3 sequences, with under 20% observed a single time. The CDR3 is 15 amino acids. Germline values: CDR1 SGHRS, CDR2 YFSETQ. V lost 2 bases and J 1 base, leaving 11 bases between the germline ends. Source: PBMCs, mostly from graft donor cells, taken 360 days after TCRalphabeta/CD19-depleted stem cell transplant. This clonotype was obtained from a male patient between 5 and 17 years old who had a stem cell transplant for acute lymphoblastic leukemia, so the T cells may come from the graft donor. The V gene is TRBV5-1, the J gene TRBJ2-3, with a weak D call TRBD1 (6 bases). CDR3: CASSFYRVGTDTQYF. The CDR3 region has the DNA TGCGCCAGCAGCTTTTACAGGGTCGGCACAGATACGCAGTATTTT.